Each of the 8 T cell receptor beta chains below was sequenced from the same sample in a study of T cells expressing NK-cell markers. TCRdb re-called the 5' RACE reads and shows each CDR3 protein once, DNA omitted. The table for this sample gives 300,000 to 500,000 distinct CDR3 sequences. Sequencing input: blood T cells: a sorted CD56 or NKG2C T cell subset, CD4+ or CD8+ T cells, or bulk PBMC T cells (not recorded which). Receptor source: a woman in her 50s in good health.

The chain uses TRBV5-5 and TRBJ2-5; TCRdb's D call of TRBD2 is untestable without DNA. The germline gives CDR1 SGHKS, CDR2 YYEKEE (reference sequence). The CDR3 extends over 15 amino acids. The CDR3 sequence is CASSPGLTTGETQYF.

V gene TRBV12-3 or TRBV12-4 combines with J gene TRBJ1-3. CDR3 length: 14 residues. This chain's CDR3 is CASTLGSSGNTIYF.

The chain employs TRBV11-2 and TRBJ2-1; the D call of TRBD2 rests on TCRdb alone, since no DNA is present to check it. CDR3 length equals 17 residues. Germline-derived CDR1 and CDR2 are SGHAT and FQNNGV. The CDR3 spells CASSADRVLAGDNEQFF. The variable domain in full, with the rest retrieved from reference TRBV11-2 and TRBJ2-1, is EAGVAQSPRYKIIEKRQSVAFWCNPISGHATLYWYQQILGQGPKLLIQFQNNGVVDDSQLPKDRFSAERLKGVDSTLKIQPAKLEDSAVYLCASSADRVLAGDNEQFFGPGTRLTVL.

The rearrangement joins TRBV9 to TRBJ2-2; the TCRdb call, TRBD1, lacks DNA for checking. Per the germline V gene, CDR1 is SGDLS and CDR2 is YYNGEE. The CDR3 spans 18 residues. CDR3 loop: CASSVGDGTGANTGELFF.

This sequence joins TRBV11-2 and TRBJ2-1; absent DNA, TCRdb's TRBD1 call cannot be checked. Germline CDR1 SGHAT, CDR2 FQNNGV. The CDR3 spans 14 residues. The CDR3 region is CASSLVKAGGEQFF.

The J gene is TRBJ2-1, the V gene TRBV12-3 or TRBV12-4; TCRdb's D gene call, TRBD1, goes unchecked for lack of DNA. The CDR3 has 14 amino acids. CDR3 sequence: CASSRDAKLDEQFF.

The chain has TRBV20-1 and TRBJ2-5; as DNA is missing, the TRBD2 call by TCRdb cannot be tested. The germline CDR1 and CDR2 sequences are DFQATT and SNEGSKA (reference sequence). The CDR3 covers 15 residues. The CDR3 loop reads CSARASGRLQETQYF.

The chain uses TRBV20-1 and TRBJ2-5; TCRdb names TRBD1, which stays unverified in the absence of DNA. Germline V lookup: CDR1 DFQATT, CDR2 SNEGSKA (reference sequence). This CDR3 is 12 amino acids long. CDR3 loop: CSALRDSETQYF.